This T cell receptor beta chain was documented in a study of shared clonotypes between healthy human individuals. Data came from immunoSEQ multiplex PCR; TCRdb stores just in-frame clones and leaves some out. The profile shows approximately 2,000,000 clones, just under 95% of them singletons. Per the germline V gene, CDR1 is SGDLS and CDR2 is YYNGEE. V was clipped by 3 bases and J by 6 bases, with 12 bases between them. The CDR3 contains 14 residues. The sequenced material came from naive CD4+ T cells from PBMCs. Indicated subset: CD45RA+ positively selected. V gene TRBV9 combines with J gene TRBJ1-4; perhaps TRBD1 as D (5 bases). This receptor was obtained from a man aged 18-30 years in good health. Some clones in this sample may be carry-over from other donors' samples. The CDR3 DNA follows: TGTGCCAGCAGCGCCCTCGGGACCGATGAAAAACTGTTTTTT. It translates to CASSALGTDEKLFF.